This is a list of T cell receptor beta chains from one sample in a study of blood T cell repertoires in COVID-19. Libraries were prepared by immunoSEQ multiplex PCR; TCRdb keeps only in-frame clonotypes and omits some of them. The sample lists 430,000 or so clones; around nine tenths were seen once. Sequenced: peripheral blood. The receptors shown here come from a man aged 18-30 years with COVID-19, enrolled during active disease. CDR3s include the opening cysteine and the closing phenylalanine or tryptophan. D genes are given only for firm matches. Not all rows give a size; the values are once, few, many and, for expanded clones, a class.

D: .; size: .; J: TRBJ2-5; length: 15; V: TRBV7-3; CDR3: CASSLTGTISETQYF; DNA: TGTGCCAGCAGCTTAACGGGGACAATAAGTGAGACCCAGTACTTC
D: TRBD1; size: .; J: TRBJ2-1; length: 15; V: TRBV6-6; CDR3: CASSYDRGSYNEQFF; DNA: TGTGCCAGCAGTTATGACAGGGGCTCCTACAATGAGCAGTTCTTC
D: TRBD1; size: .; J: TRBJ1-6; length: 16; V: TRBV5-6; CDR3: CASSRDRGMDNSPLHF; DNA: TGTGCCAGCAGCCGGGACAGGGGGATGGACAATTCACCCCTCCACTTT
D: TRBD1; size: few; J: TRBJ2-7; length: 14; V: TRBV27; CDR3: CASSWGQGAREQYF; DNA: TGTGCCAGCAGTTGGGGACAGGGGGCACGTGAGCAGTACTTC
D: .; size: .; J: TRBJ2-1; length: 13; V: TRBV24-1; CDR3: CATSGKAGNEQFF; DNA: TGTGCCACCAGTGGGAAAGCGGGTAATGAGCAGTTCTTC
D: .; size: .; J: TRBJ2-7; length: 12; V: TRBV2; CDR3: CASSANTYEQYF; DNA: TGTGCCAGCAGCGCCAACACCTACGAGCAGTACTTC
D: TRBD2; size: .; J: TRBJ2-2; length: 16; V: TRBV5-5; CDR3: CASSFLAGLNTGELFF; DNA: TGTGCCAGCAGCTTCCTAGCGGGTCTGAACACCGGGGAGCTGTTTTTT
D: .; size: once; J: TRBJ2-2; length: 16; V: TRBV5-1; CDR3: CASSRRGGANTGELFF; DNA: TGCGCCAGCAGCAGGAGAGGCGGAGCGAACACCGGGGAGCTGTTTTTT
D: TRBD1; size: .; J: TRBJ1-6; length: 14; V: TRBV2; CDR3: CASSEQGDNSPLHF; DNA: TGTGCCAGCAGTGAGCAGGGGGATAATTCACCCCTCCACTTT
D: TRBD1; size: .; J: TRBJ1-4; length: 14; V: TRBV5-5; CDR3: CASSSQGAPEKLFF; DNA: TGTGCCAGCAGCTCTCAGGGGGCGCCTGAAAAACTGTTTTTT
D: TRBD1; size: .; J: TRBJ2-1; length: 15; V: TRBV7-9; CDR3: CASSLYGTGANEQFF; DNA: TGTGCCAGCAGCTTATATGGGACAGGGGCTAACGAGCAGTTCTTC
D: .; size: .; J: TRBJ2-3; length: 13; V: TRBV19; CDR3: CASTAGAADTQYF; DNA: TGTGCCAGTACGGCAGGGGCAGCGGATACGCAGTATTTT
D: .; size: .; J: TRBJ1-5; length: 15; V: TRBV7-2; CDR3: CASSLDPGKNQPQHF; DNA: TGTGCCAGCAGCTTAGATCCCGGGAAGAATCAGCCCCAGCATTTT
D: .; size: .; J: TRBJ2-1; length: 11; V: TRBV7-9; CDR3: CASSSDYEQFF; DNA: TGTGCCAGCAGCTCCGACTATGAGCAGTTCTTC
D: .; size: .; J: TRBJ2-7; length: 15; V: TRBV3-1/TRBV3-2; CDR3: CASSQALRNSYEQYF; DNA: TGTGCCAGCAGCCAAGCACTCAGGAACTCCTACGAGCAGTACTTC
D: .; size: few; J: TRBJ2-1; length: 13; V: TRBV11-3; CDR3: CASSFPSGNEQFF; DNA: TGTGCCAGCAGCTTCCCCTCGGGGAATGAGCAGTTCTTC
D: .; size: few; J: TRBJ2-2; length: 13; V: TRBV19; CDR3: CASSIGHTGELFF; DNA: TGTGCCAGTAGTATCGGTCACACCGGGGAGCTGTTTTTT
D: TRBD2; size: .; J: TRBJ2-5; length: 15; V: TRBV7-2; CDR3: CASSLTSGGVETQYF; DNA: TGTGCCAGCAGCTTGACTAGCGGGGGGGTAGAGACCCAGTACTTC
D: .; size: .; J: TRBJ1-1; length: 15; V: TRBV5-5; CDR3: CASSFGPLSNTEAFF; DNA: TGTGCCAGCAGCTTCGGTCCTCTCTCGAACACTGAAGCTTTCTTT
D: TRBD2; size: once; J: TRBJ2-3; length: 15; V: TRBV7-9; CDR3: CASSLVSGSTDTQYF; DNA: TGTGCCAGCAGCTTAGTTAGCGGGAGCACAGATACGCAGTATTTT
D: .; size: .; J: TRBJ2-7; length: 14; V: TRBV27; CDR3: CASTPAGLGYEQYF; DNA: TGTGCCAGCACCCCCGCAGGGTTAGGCTACGAGCAGTACTTC
D: .; size: .; J: TRBJ2-7; length: 13; V: TRBV11-2; CDR3: CASSLALSGEEYF; DNA: TGTGCCAGCAGCTTAGCATTGTCCGGGGAGGAGTACTTC
D: TRBD1; size: .; J: TRBJ2-7; length: 15; V: TRBV27; CDR3: CASSLLQGLSYEQYF; DNA: TGTGCCAGCAGTTTATTACAGGGGCTCTCCTACGAGCAGTACTTC
D: .; size: .; J: TRBJ1-5; length: 13; V: TRBV18; CDR3: CASSPEGNQPQHF; DNA: TGTGCCAGCTCCCCGGAGGGCAATCAGCCCCAGCATTTT
D: TRBD2; size: .; J: TRBJ2-1; length: 16; V: TRBV11-2; CDR3: CASSLPSGGHYNEQFF; DNA: TGTGCCAGCAGCTTACCTAGCGGGGGCCACTACAATGAGCAGTTCTTC
D: .; size: .; J: TRBJ2-2; length: 14; V: TRBV5-8; CDR3: CASQQESNTGELFF; DNA: TGTGCCAGCCAACAGGAATCGAACACCGGGGAGCTGTTTTTT
D: .; size: .; J: TRBJ2-3; length: 14; V: TRBV4-1; CDR3: CASSLLAATDTQYF; DNA: TGCGCCAGCAGCCTACTAGCCGCCACAGATACGCAGTATTTT
D: TRBD2; size: .; J: TRBJ2-5; length: 15; V: TRBV5-1; CDR3: CASSLIGRRGETQYF; DNA: TGCGCCAGCAGCTTGATCGGGAGGAGGGGCGAGACCCAGTACTTC
D: TRBD2; size: .; J: TRBJ2-1; length: 18; V: TRBV7-6; CDR3: CASSTGLAGGPTYNEQFF; DNA: TGTGCCAGCAGCACCGGACTAGCGGGAGGGCCAACCTACAATGAGCAGTTCTTC
D: TRBD2; size: .; J: TRBJ2-1; length: 15; V: TRBV11-2; CDR3: CASSGLAGEYNEQFF; DNA: TGTGCCAGCAGCGGACTAGCGGGGGAATACAATGAGCAGTTCTTC
D: .; size: .; J: TRBJ1-6; length: 14; V: TRBV2; CDR3: CASNWGQNNSPLHF; DNA: TGTGCCAGCAACTGGGGGCAGAATAATTCACCCCTCCACTTT
D: .; size: .; J: TRBJ2-7; length: 16; V: TRBV11-3; CDR3: CASSSRLSGQSYEQYF; DNA: TGTGCCAGCAGCTCCAGGCTCTCTGGACAGTCCTACGAGCAGTACTTC
D: .; size: .; J: TRBJ1-1; length: 13; V: TRBV5-4; CDR3: CASSLTAGTEAFF; DNA: TGTGCCAGCAGCTTGACAGCGGGTACTGAAGCTTTCTTT
D: TRBD2; size: .; J: TRBJ2-1; length: 16; V: TRBV29-1; CDR3: CSVDSGLAGEYNEQFF; DNA: TGCAGCGTTGACTCGGGACTAGCGGGGGAGTACAATGAGCAGTTCTTC
D: .; size: .; J: TRBJ1-4; length: 16; V: TRBV4-1; CDR3: CASSQETGLSNEKLFF; DNA: TGCGCCAGCAGCCAAGAAACGGGACTGAGTAATGAAAAACTGTTTTTT
D: .; size: .; J: TRBJ1-1; length: 12; V: TRBV2; CDR3: CASRPTTPEAFF; DNA: TGTGCCAGCAGGCCTACTACACCCGAAGCTTTCTTT
D: .; size: .; J: TRBJ2-1; length: 14; V: TRBV6-5; CDR3: CASSPMANGNEQFF; DNA: TGTGCCAGCAGCCCCATGGCCAACGGGAATGAGCAGTTCTTC
D: TRBD2; size: .; J: TRBJ2-3; length: 14; V: TRBV5-5; CDR3: CASSYSGGPDTQYF; DNA: TGTGCCAGCAGCTATAGCGGGGGGCCAGATACGCAGTATTTT
D: .; size: once; J: TRBJ2-7; length: 14; V: TRBV7-8; CDR3: CASSLYSRENEQYF; DNA: TGTGCCAGCAGCTTATATAGTCGGGAGAACGAGCAGTACTTC
D: .; size: .; J: TRBJ2-1; length: 16; V: TRBV24-1; CDR3: CATSDPDPSSYNEQFF; DNA: TGTGCCACCAGTGACCCCGACCCTAGCTCCTACAATGAGCAGTTCTTC
D: TRBD2; size: .; J: TRBJ2-7; length: 13; V: TRBV27; CDR3: CASSFSGTYEQYF; DNA: TGTGCCAGCAGTTTTAGCGGGACCTACGAGCAGTACTTC
D: .; size: once; J: TRBJ2-4; length: 17; V: TRBV4-2; CDR3: CASSQLRTGIAKNIQYF; DNA: TGTGCCAGCAGCCAACTCCGGACTGGGATAGCCAAAAACATTCAGTACTTC
D: .; size: many; J: TRBJ1-1; length: 13; V: TRBV19; CDR3: CASSRQVDTEAFF; DNA: TGTGCCAGTAGTAGACAGGTGGACACTGAAGCTTTCTTT
D: .; size: once; J: TRBJ1-4; length: 12; V: TRBV6-6; CDR3: CASSSRGEKLFF; DNA: TGTGCCAGCAGTTCCCGGGGTGAAAAACTGTTTTTT
D: TRBD1; size: .; J: TRBJ2-1; length: 14; V: TRBV11-3; CDR3: CASSTGGTYNEQFF; DNA: TGTGCCAGCAGTACAGGGGGCACCTACAATGAGCAGTTCTTC
D: .; size: .; J: TRBJ1-1; length: 18; V: TRBV4-1; CDR3: CASSRNRPSGARNTEAFF; DNA: TGCGCCAGCAGCCGGAACCGGCCATCTGGGGCGCGGAACACTGAAGCTTTCTTT
D: .; size: few; J: TRBJ2-4; length: 13; V: TRBV6-1; CDR3: CASSEGAQNIQYF; DNA: TGTGCCAGCAGTGAGGGGGCGCAAAACATTCAGTACTTC
D: TRBD1; size: .; J: TRBJ1-1; length: 16; V: TRBV14; CDR3: CASSFPKGQGPTEAFF; DNA: TGTGCCAGCAGCTTCCCTAAAGGACAGGGGCCAACTGAAGCTTTCTTT
D: TRBD1; size: .; J: TRBJ1-6; length: 16; V: TRBV5-1; CDR3: CASRKGPGQPNSPLHF; DNA: TGCGCCAGCAGAAAGGGACCGGGACAGCCTAATTCACCCCTCCACTTT
D: TRBD2; size: .; J: TRBJ2-2; length: 15; V: TRBV4-1; CDR3: CASSQVPGGAGELFF; DNA: TGCGCCAGCAGCCAAGTGCCCGGGGGGGCCGGGGAGCTGTTTTTT
D: .; size: many; J: TRBJ1-2; length: 15; V: TRBV2; CDR3: CASSETGNGWHGYTF; DNA: TGTGCCAGCAGTGAAACGGGGAACGGGTGGCATGGCTACACCTTC
D: TRBD2; size: .; J: TRBJ2-5; length: 16; V: TRBV5-5; CDR3: CASSLGLAGAQETQYF; DNA: TGTGCCAGCAGCTTGGGACTAGCGGGTGCCCAAGAGACCCAGTACTTC
D: .; size: .; J: TRBJ2-5; length: 14; V: TRBV20-1; CDR3: CSASPPRLSETQYF; DNA: TGCAGTGCTAGTCCCCCTAGGCTGAGTGAGACCCAGTACTTC
D: .; size: .; J: TRBJ2-3; length: 14; V: TRBV5-1; CDR3: CASRDGVSGDTQYF; DNA: TGCGCCAGCAGGGATGGGGTCTCGGGGGATACGCAGTATTTT
D: .; size: .; J: TRBJ2-3; length: 15; V: TRBV6-4; CDR3: CASSDGGARADTQYF; DNA: TGTGCCAGCAGTGACGGGGGGGCCAGGGCAGATACGCAGTATTTT
D: .; size: .; J: TRBJ2-5; length: 16; V: TRBV7-8; CDR3: CASALSGSYPQETQYF; DNA: TGTGCCAGCGCGCTCAGCGGGTCTTATCCACAAGAGACCCAGTACTTC
D: TRBD2; size: .; J: TRBJ2-5; length: 16; V: TRBV19; CDR3: CASSMVAGGGSETQYF; DNA: TGTGCCAGTAGTATGGTAGCGGGAGGGGGATCAGAGACCCAGTACTTC
D: TRBD2; size: .; J: TRBJ2-2; length: 14; V: TRBV2; CDR3: CASSRPSGTGELFF; DNA: TGTGCCAGCAGTCGGCCTAGCGGGACCGGGGAGCTGTTTTTT
D: .; size: .; J: TRBJ1-2; length: 14; V: TRBV5-1; CDR3: CASRAGGANYGYTF; DNA: TGCGCCAGCAGGGCGGGGGGCGCGAACTATGGCTACACCTTC